This paragraph reports one T cell receptor (beta chain). Its antigen remains unidentified. The sample originates from a study of a mutant IDH1 vaccine in newly diagnosed glioma. The overall study: The initiation of vaccination occurred 4-6 weeks after radiotherapy alone, or with temozolomide cycles. Antecedent treatment encompassed radiotherapy, temozolomide, or their combination; the majority received both. It was at week 35 that visit V12 occurred, and at week 47 that visit V13 did. Notes on the study in general: Of all patients, under 95% showed vaccine-induced immune responses.

Time point specified: week 47, end of study. Doses comprised 300 ug of mutant IDH1 20-mer peptide each, plus topical imiquimod. This CDR3 region has 12 residues. V dropped 5 bases and J dropped 6 bases, with 12 bases sitting between them. Looked up from germline, CDR1 is SGHNT and CDR2 is YYREEE (reference sequence). TCRdb's copy holds only in-frame clones and misses some; the assay was immunoSEQ multiplex PCR. Of tens of thousands of clones listed, approximately 78% were seen once; the top ten hold more than 5%. The TCR was taken from a man aged 40-55 years with glioma. The V gene is TRBV5-4, the J gene TRBJ2-7; the D is unclear. The sample consisted of PBMCs, taken from a glioma patient whose treatment included an IDH1 peptide vaccine. CDR3 in amino acids: CASSFSRSEQYF. For the CDR3, the DNA is TGTGCCAGCAGTTTCAGTAGGAGCGAGCAGTACTTC.